The rows below give T cell receptor beta chains drawn from one sample of a study of T cell repertoires in cytomegalovirus infection. Each CDR3 protein is one row after TCRdb ran MiXCR on the reads. Seen here are about 220,000 distinct CDR3 sequences, 38% observed once, and the top ten hold over 45%. No antigen has been assigned to these receptors. The sample was CD8+ T cells from cultured PBMCs, taken from culture after CMV antigen stimulation. Every receptor here comes from a human donor in good health (CMV status not recorded). Some clones in this sample may be carry-over from other donors' samples. Each CDR3 is given with its conserved first and last residue. D genes are given only for firm matches. Size is stated for part of the rows, as once, few or many counts, or as a class when the clone is expanded.

j_gene	abundance	d_gene	v_gene	CDR3aa	CDR3nt
TRBJ1-3	-	-	TRBV29-1	CSVGGDLHSGNTIYF	TGCAGCGTTGGAGGGGACCTACACTCTGGAAACACCATATATTTT
TRBJ1-2	-	-	TRBV10-3	CAITPGGFSGYTF	TGTGCCATCACCCCCGGGGGATTTAGTGGCTACACCTTC
TRBJ2-3	-	TRBD2	TRBV4-1	CASSPGGSADTQYF	TGCGCCAGCAGTCCGGGGGGATCGGCAGATACGCAGTATTTT
TRBJ2-1	many	-	TRBV6-6	CASSRPYNEQFF	TGTGCCAGCAGCCGACCGTACAATGAGCAGTTCTTC
TRBJ2-3	-	TRBD1	TRBV7-3	CASSPTWTGGTDTQYF	TGTGCCAGCAGCCCCACCTGGACAGGGGGAACAGATACGCAGTATTTT
TRBJ2-3	-	-	TRBV18	CASSPRAESTDTQYF	TGTGCCAGCTCCCCACGCGCGGAGTCCACAGATACGCAGTATTTT
TRBJ2-7	-	-	TRBV14	CASGKRSYEQYF	TGTGCCAGCGGGAAGCGCTCCTACGAGCAGTACTTC
TRBJ2-2	-	-	TRBV6-5	CASSYTSSSGELFF	TGTGCCAGCAGTTACACGTCCTCATCCGGGGAGCTGTTTTTT
TRBJ2-3	-	TRBD1	TRBV5-1	CASTDRVVVSDTQYF	TGCGCCAGCACGGACAGGGTTGTTGTTTCAGATACGCAGTATTTT
TRBJ1-4	few	-	TRBV7-8	CASSRRRLPSTNEKLFF	TGTGCCAGCAGTCGACGGCGGCTACCCTCAACTAATGAAAAACTGTTTTTT
TRBJ2-3	-	-	TRBV24-1	CATSDLQALNSTDTQYF	TGTGCCACCAGTGATTTGCAAGCCCTGAATTCCACAGATACGCAGTATTTT
TRBJ2-7	-	-	TRBV4-1	CASSQEGALYEQYF	TGCGCCAGCAGCCAAGAAGGAGCATTGTACGAGCAGTACTTC
TRBJ2-5	-	-	TRBV2	CASSPRPCVETQYF	TGTGCCAGCAGTCCCCGACCCTGTGTAGAGACCCAGTACTTC
TRBJ2-5	-	-	TRBV27	CASSLLDGQETQYF	TGTGCCAGCAGTTTATTGGATGGACAAGAGACCCAGTACTTC
TRBJ2-5	few	TRBD2	TRBV10-3	CAISQSGVGGGYQETQYF	TGTGCCATCAGTCAAAGCGGGGTCGGCGGGGGATATCAAGAGACCCAGTACTTC
TRBJ2-6	-	TRBD1	TRBV5-5	CASSLDRTSGANVLTF	TGTGCCAGCAGTTTGGACAGGACCTCTGGGGCCAACGTCCTGACTTTC
TRBJ1-5	-	-	TRBV7-4	CASSPEGSNQPQHF	TGTGCCAGCAGCCCCGAGGGGAGCAATCAGCCCCAGCATTTT
TRBJ2-3	-	-	TRBV9	CASSEGYSTDTQYF	TGTGCCAGCAGCGAGGGGTATAGCACAGATACGCAGTATTTT
TRBJ2-3	-	-	TRBV7-6	CASSLLGGPTDTQYF	TGTGCCAGCAGCTTACTCGGGGGTCCCACAGATACGCAGTATTTT
TRBJ1-5	-	-	TRBV27	CASSPWTEYSNQPQHF	TGTGCCAGCAGTCCATGGACAGAGTATAGCAATCAGCCCCAGCATTTT
TRBJ2-3	-	-	TRBV7-6	CASSRYAGTDTQYF	TGTGCCAGCAGCCGTTATGCGGGCACAGATACGCAGTATTTT
TRBJ2-2	few	TRBD2	TRBV7-8	CASFPPPITSGGNTGELFF	TGTGCCAGTTTCCCCCCTCCTATTACTAGCGGGGGGAATACCGGGGAGCTGTTTTTT
TRBJ1-1	-	-	TRBV12-3/TRBV12-4	CASGVAGNTEAFF	TGTGCCAGCGGCGTAGCGGGAAACACTGAAGCTTTCTTT
TRBJ2-3	-	TRBD2	TRBV12-3/TRBV12-4	CASSRNPLAVTDTQYF	TGTGCCAGCAGTCGCAATCCACTAGCGGTCACAGATACGCAGTATTTT
TRBJ2-3	-	-	TRBV7-3	CANSLSRFRADTQYF	TGTGCCAACAGCTTGTCCCGGTTTCGGGCAGATACGCAGTATTTT
TRBJ2-1	many	-	TRBV6-5	CASRSPYNEQFF	TGTGCCAGCAGATCACCCTACAATGAGCAGTTCTTC